Listed below are T cell receptor beta chains from one sample, sequenced in a study of blood T cell repertoires in COVID-19. Data came from immunoSEQ multiplex PCR; TCRdb stores just in-frame clones and leaves some out. There are a few hundred thousand clones in the sample; around four fifths occur only once, and less than 6% lies in the top ten. Material for sequencing was PBMCs or T cells enriched from blood (not recorded which). These receptor sequences come from a woman aged 45-65 years who had recovered from COVID-19. Each CDR3 is given with its conserved first and last residue. D genes are given only for firm matches. Rows give clone size only sometimes, using once, few, many, or a class for an expanded clone.

>TRBJ2-3|-|-|TRBV18
TGTGCCAGCTCACCTCAGGGTTCAGATACGCAGTATTTT
CASSPQGSDTQYF
>TRBJ1-6|-|few|TRBV5-6
TGTGCCAGCAGCTTGTCAGGGTTGAATTCACCCCTCCACTTT
CASSLSGLNSPLHF
>TRBJ1-2|TRBD1|-|TRBV11-2
TGTGCCAGCAGACCTGGACAGGGCGGAGTCGATGGCTACACCTTC
CASRPGQGGVDGYTF
>TRBJ2-7|-|-|TRBV30
TGTGCCTGGAGTAGGCGCAGGGCCTACGAGCAGTACTTC
CAWSRRRAYEQYF
>TRBJ2-3|TRBD1|-|TRBV7-2
TGTGCCAGCAGCTTAGCGCTTGGACAGGGAACAGATACGCAGTATTTT
CASSLALGQGTDTQYF
>TRBJ2-2|TRBD1|-|TRBV30
TGTGCCTGGAGTGTAGGGACAGTCACCCCCGGGGAGCTGTTTTTT
CAWSVGTVTPGELFF
>TRBJ2-1|-|-|TRBV30
TGTGCCTGGAGACAAAATTGGAATGAGCAGTTCTTC
CAWRQNWNEQFF
>TRBJ1-4|-|-|TRBV3-1/TRBV3-2
TGTGCCAGCAGCCAAGTACGGGAAAAACTGTTTTTT
CASSQVREKLFF
>TRBJ1-2|-|-|TRBV20-1
TGCAGTGCTGATACAGAGTATGGCTACACCTTC
CSADTEYGYTF
>TRBJ1-1|-|-|TRBV19
TGTGCCAGTATAGGGAGGTTTGGTGAAGCTTTCTTT
CASIGRFGEAFF
>TRBJ1-6|TRBD1|-|TRBV27
TGTGCCAGCAGTTCCGCGACAGGGAACTACAATTCACCCCTCCACTTT
CASSSATGNYNSPLHF
>TRBJ1-4|-|-|TRBV7-8
TGTGCCAGCAGACCAGGGGTTGCAACTAATGAAAAACTGTTTTTT
CASRPGVATNEKLFF
>TRBJ2-3|TRBD1|-|TRBV5-4
TGTGCCAGCAGCTCCCGGACAGGGAACTTTTACACAGATACGCAGTATTTT
CASSSRTGNFYTDTQYF
>TRBJ1-1|TRBD1|-|TRBV5-1
TGCGCCAGCAGTCGCCCGGGACAGTCAGCTTTCTTT
CASSRPGQSAFF
>TRBJ1-5|-|few|TRBV12-3/TRBV12-4
TGTGCCAGCGGCAGGGGCGCGGGTCAGCCCCAGCATTTT
CASGRGAGQPQHF
>TRBJ1-1|-|-|TRBV4-1
TGCGCCAGCAGCCAAGATCCATTCCCCGGGACACCTAATCTGAACACTGAAGCTTTCTTT
CASSQDPFPGTPNLNTEAFF
>TRBJ1-2|-|-|TRBV2
TGTGCCGGGACACGGTCAAACTATGGCTACACCTTC
CAGTRSNYGYTF
>TRBJ2-3|-|-|TRBV11-2
TGTGCCAGCAGCTTAAGGGGGACTACGCCAGATACGCAGTATTTT
CASSLRGTTPDTQYF
>TRBJ1-5|-|-|TRBV11-3
TGTGCCAGCAGCTTAGACGGTTCCGGCTCCCACTATAGCAATCAGCCCCAGCATTTT
CASSLDGSGSHYSNQPQHF
>TRBJ2-3|TRBD2|-|TRBV20-1
TGCAGTGCTAGTATAGGGACTAGCGGAGGCACAGATACGCAGTATTTT
CSASIGTSGGTDTQYF
>TRBJ1-2|-|-|TRBV30
TGTGCCTTTAATCAGGGAGTTGCCGGGAGGTATGGCTACACCTTC
CAFNQGVAGRYGYTF
>TRBJ1-2|-|-|TRBV28
TGTGCCAGCCACCGCCCCCAGGGGTATGGCTACACCTTC
CASHRPQGYGYTF
>TRBJ1-4|-|-|TRBV9
TGTGCCAGCAGCGTAGGTGGTAGGTGGGGCGGAGAAAAACTGTTTTTT
CASSVGGRWGGEKLFF
>TRBJ1-2|-|-|TRBV7-2
TGTGCCAGCAGCTTAGGGTCCAGGATGTCCTATGGCTACACCTTC
CASSLGSRMSYGYTF
>TRBJ1-2|-|-|TRBV2
TGTGCCAGCAGTGACGGACAGCGGGGGGGCTACACCTTC
CASSDGQRGGYTF